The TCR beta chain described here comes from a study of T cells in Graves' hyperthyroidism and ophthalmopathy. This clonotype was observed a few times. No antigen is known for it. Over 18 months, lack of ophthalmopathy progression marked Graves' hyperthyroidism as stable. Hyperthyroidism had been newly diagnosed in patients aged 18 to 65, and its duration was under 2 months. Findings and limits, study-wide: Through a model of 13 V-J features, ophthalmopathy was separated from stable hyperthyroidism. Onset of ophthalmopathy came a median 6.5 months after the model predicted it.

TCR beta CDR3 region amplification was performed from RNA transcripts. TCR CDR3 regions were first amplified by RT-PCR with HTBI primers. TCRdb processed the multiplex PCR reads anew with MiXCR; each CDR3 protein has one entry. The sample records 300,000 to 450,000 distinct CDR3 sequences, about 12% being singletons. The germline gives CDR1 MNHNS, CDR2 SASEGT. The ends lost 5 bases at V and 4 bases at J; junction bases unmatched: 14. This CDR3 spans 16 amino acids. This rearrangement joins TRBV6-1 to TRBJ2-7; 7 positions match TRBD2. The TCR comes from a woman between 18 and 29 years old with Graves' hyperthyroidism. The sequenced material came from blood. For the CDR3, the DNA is TGTGCCAGCAGTCCCCCCTCATCCTCACTAGCGTACGAGCAGTACTTC. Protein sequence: CASSPPSSSLAYEQYF.